The rows below give T cell receptor beta chains drawn from one sample of a study of blood T cell repertoires in COVID-19. Profiled with immunoSEQ multiplex PCR; TCRdb holds only in-frame clones, not every one. The sample has about 240,000 clones; approximately 90% are singletons. Sequences were obtained from peripheral blood. These receptors all come from a woman aged 45-65 years with COVID-19, enrolled during active disease. CDR3s include the opening cysteine and the closing phenylalanine or tryptophan. Fields, in order: clone size, J gene, D gene, V gene, CDR3 protein, CDR3 DNA. The D gene is left open where the match is weak. Expanded clones get a size class; other rows say once, few or many, or leave the size out.

abundance: .; j_gene: TRBJ2-5; d_gene: TRBD2; v_gene: TRBV3-1/TRBV3-2; CDR3aa: CASSQVLSGGLQETQYF; CDR3nt: TGTGCCAGCAGCCAAGTCCTTAGCGGGGGCCTCCAAGAGACCCAGTACTTC
abundance: .; j_gene: TRBJ1-4; d_gene: TRBD1; v_gene: TRBV14; CDR3aa: CASSQASHRGLDNEKLFF; CDR3nt: TGTGCCAGCAGCCAAGCGAGTCACAGGGGGCTCGATAATGAAAAACTGTTTTTT
abundance: .; j_gene: TRBJ1-1; d_gene: .; v_gene: TRBV27; CDR3aa: CASNWGGLNTEAFF; CDR3nt: TGTGCCAGCAATTGGGGCGGCTTGAACACTGAAGCTTTCTTT
abundance: .; j_gene: TRBJ2-5; d_gene: TRBD2; v_gene: TRBV15; CDR3aa: CATSRDREGEGRRETQYF; CDR3nt: TGTGCCACCAGCAGAGATCGGGAGGGGGAGGGCCGGCGAGAGACCCAGTACTTC
abundance: .; j_gene: TRBJ2-6; d_gene: .; v_gene: TRBV5-1; CDR3aa: CASSLDSSGANVLTF; CDR3nt: TGCGCCAGCAGCTTGGACAGCTCTGGGGCCAACGTCCTGACTTTC
abundance: .; j_gene: TRBJ2-2; d_gene: TRBD1; v_gene: TRBV5-1; CDR3aa: CASSIQGQGGEELFF; CDR3nt: TGCGCCAGCAGCATCCAGGGACAGGGTGGTGAGGAGCTGTTTTTT
abundance: once; j_gene: TRBJ1-3; d_gene: .; v_gene: TRBV3-1/TRBV3-2; CDR3aa: CASSQASVGNTIYF; CDR3nt: TGTGCCAGCAGCCAAGCTTCCGTTGGAAACACCATATATTTT
abundance: .; j_gene: TRBJ1-6; d_gene: TRBD1; v_gene: TRBV5-4; CDR3aa: CASNEDRANSPLHF; CDR3nt: TGTGCCAGCAACGAAGACAGGGCTAATTCACCCCTCCACTTT
abundance: .; j_gene: TRBJ2-3; d_gene: .; v_gene: TRBV5-5; CDR3aa: CASSFNSAISDTQYF; CDR3nt: TGTGCCAGCAGCTTTAATAGCGCTATTTCAGATACGCAGTATTTT
abundance: .; j_gene: TRBJ2-5; d_gene: .; v_gene: TRBV24-1; CDR3aa: CATSDFSRGRGETQYF; CDR3nt: TGTGCCACCAGTGATTTCAGCCGGGGGAGAGGAGAGACCCAGTACTTC
abundance: .; j_gene: TRBJ1-1; d_gene: .; v_gene: TRBV12-3/TRBV12-4; CDR3aa: CASSFGGGTEAFF; CDR3nt: TGTGCCAGCAGTTTCGGGGGAGGCACTGAAGCTTTCTTT
abundance: .; j_gene: TRBJ1-2; d_gene: .; v_gene: TRBV9; CDR3aa: CASEQGNGYTF; CDR3nt: TGTGCCAGCGAACAGGGCAATGGCTACACCTTC
abundance: .; j_gene: TRBJ2-3; d_gene: TRBD2; v_gene: TRBV7-6; CDR3aa: CASSLRIGSGGAGTQYF; CDR3nt: TGTGCCAGCAGCCTAAGGATCGGAAGCGGGGGGGCCGGTACGCAGTATTTT
abundance: .; j_gene: TRBJ1-1; d_gene: .; v_gene: TRBV13; CDR3aa: CASSLSVGNAEAFF; CDR3nt: TGTGCCAGCAGCCTTAGCGTGGGAAACGCTGAAGCTTTCTTT
abundance: .; j_gene: TRBJ1-3; d_gene: TRBD1; v_gene: TRBV18; CDR3aa: CASSANRGFSGNTIYF; CDR3nt: TGTGCCAGCTCAGCCAACAGGGGGTTCTCTGGAAACACCATATATTTT
abundance: once; j_gene: TRBJ2-2; d_gene: TRBD2; v_gene: TRBV11-3; CDR3aa: CASSLGRTRATGELFF; CDR3nt: TGTGCCAGCAGCTTAGGGCGGACTAGGGCCACCGGGGAGCTGTTTTTT
abundance: .; j_gene: TRBJ2-1; d_gene: .; v_gene: TRBV5-1; CDR3aa: CASSLVEISSYNEQFF; CDR3nt: TGCGCCAGCAGCTTGGTAGAGATTAGCTCCTACAATGAGCAGTTCTTC
abundance: .; j_gene: TRBJ2-3; d_gene: TRBD2; v_gene: TRBV5-1; CDR3aa: CASSPWTSGGAYTQYF; CDR3nt: TGCGCCAGCAGCCCCTGGACTAGCGGGGGGGCATATACGCAGTATTTT
abundance: .; j_gene: TRBJ1-1; d_gene: .; v_gene: TRBV19; CDR3aa: CASMSTTEAFF; CDR3nt: TGTGCCAGTATGTCTACCACTGAAGCTTTCTTT
abundance: .; j_gene: TRBJ1-5; d_gene: .; v_gene: TRBV4-2; CDR3aa: CASSQEFGDRSNQPQHF; CDR3nt: TGTGCCAGCAGCCAAGAATTCGGGGATAGGAGCAATCAGCCCCAGCATTTT
abundance: .; j_gene: TRBJ1-1; d_gene: .; v_gene: TRBV19; CDR3aa: CASSTTYTGRNTEAFF; CDR3nt: TGTGCCAGTAGTACCACCTACACCGGGAGGAACACTGAAGCTTTCTTT
abundance: .; j_gene: TRBJ2-7; d_gene: TRBD2; v_gene: TRBV27; CDR3aa: CASSRTSGLEQYF; CDR3nt: TGTGCCAGCAGCCGGACTAGCGGGCTGGAGCAGTACTTC
abundance: .; j_gene: TRBJ1-6; d_gene: .; v_gene: TRBV2; CDR3aa: CASSPGTDTSPLHF; CDR3nt: TGTGCCAGCAGTCCCGGGACTGATACTTCACCCCTCCACTTT
abundance: .; j_gene: TRBJ2-1; d_gene: .; v_gene: TRBV30; CDR3aa: CAWSILQGRSYNEQFF; CDR3nt: TGTGCCTGGAGTATTTTACAGGGCCGCTCCTACAATGAGCAGTTCTTC
abundance: .; j_gene: TRBJ2-2; d_gene: .; v_gene: TRBV30; CDR3aa: CAWSPRSTGELFF; CDR3nt: TGTGCCTGGAGTCCCCGTTCGACCGGGGAGCTGTTTTTT
abundance: .; j_gene: TRBJ1-2; d_gene: .; v_gene: TRBV7-2; CDR3aa: CASSYTGTSYGYTF; CDR3nt: TGTGCCAGCAGCTACACCGGGACAAGTTATGGCTACACCTTC
abundance: .; j_gene: TRBJ1-2; d_gene: TRBD1; v_gene: TRBV30; CDR3aa: CAWSSGQVIANYGYTF; CDR3nt: TGTGCCTGGAGTTCGGGACAGGTTATCGCTAACTATGGCTACACCTTC
abundance: .; j_gene: TRBJ2-2; d_gene: TRBD1; v_gene: TRBV2; CDR3aa: CASSVLGGRGPGELFF; CDR3nt: TGTGCCAGCAGTGTGTTAGGGGGCAGGGGCCCCGGGGAGCTGTTTTTT
abundance: .; j_gene: TRBJ2-5; d_gene: TRBD1; v_gene: TRBV5-1; CDR3aa: CASSGGQLQETQYF; CDR3nt: TGCGCCAGCAGCGGGGGACAGCTACAAGAGACCCAGTACTTC
abundance: .; j_gene: TRBJ2-6; d_gene: .; v_gene: TRBV5-1; CDR3aa: CASSLRGGNSGANVLTF; CDR3nt: TGCGCCAGCAGCTTGCGTGGCGGGAACTCTGGGGCCAACGTCCTGACTTTC
abundance: .; j_gene: TRBJ2-1; d_gene: TRBD1; v_gene: TRBV5-1; CDR3aa: CASSPSLGQHNEQFF; CDR3nt: TGCGCCAGCAGCCCGTCCTTGGGACAGCACAATGAGCAGTTCTTC
abundance: .; j_gene: TRBJ1-4; d_gene: TRBD1; v_gene: TRBV5-1; CDR3aa: CASRQGSSNEKLFF; CDR3nt: TGCGCCAGTCGACAGGGTAGTTCTAATGAAAAACTGTTTTTT
abundance: once; j_gene: TRBJ1-1; d_gene: .; v_gene: TRBV9; CDR3aa: CASKRGTEAFF; CDR3nt: TGTGCCAGCAAAAGGGGCACTGAAGCTTTCTTT
abundance: .; j_gene: TRBJ1-2; d_gene: .; v_gene: TRBV12-3/TRBV12-4; CDR3aa: CASLEMGGYTF; CDR3nt: TGTGCCAGCCTGGAGATGGGTGGCTACACCTTC
abundance: few; j_gene: TRBJ1-5; d_gene: TRBD1; v_gene: TRBV2; CDR3aa: CASSAGTGAHQPQHF; CDR3nt: TGTGCCAGCAGCGCCGGGACAGGGGCCCATCAGCCCCAGCATTTT
abundance: .; j_gene: TRBJ2-1; d_gene: TRBD2; v_gene: TRBV5-4; CDR3aa: CASSLERGGYNEQFF; CDR3nt: TGTGCCAGCAGCTTGGAGCGGGGGGGCTACAATGAGCAGTTCTTC
abundance: .; j_gene: TRBJ2-1; d_gene: .; v_gene: TRBV6-4; CDR3aa: CASSSRGGEQFF; CDR3nt: TGTGCCAGCAGTTCTCGGGGAGGCGAGCAGTTCTTC
abundance: .; j_gene: TRBJ2-3; d_gene: .; v_gene: TRBV5-5; CDR3aa: CASSLAGFRGYSSTDTQYF; CDR3nt: TGTGCCAGCAGCTTAGCAGGCTTCCGGGGGTACTCTAGCACAGATACGCAGTATTTT
abundance: .; j_gene: TRBJ2-2; d_gene: TRBD2; v_gene: TRBV19; CDR3aa: CASSPAGGLNTGELFF; CDR3nt: TGTGCCAGTAGTCCCGCGGGGGGACTAAACACCGGGGAGCTGTTTTTT
abundance: .; j_gene: TRBJ2-2; d_gene: TRBD2; v_gene: TRBV4-3; CDR3aa: CASSQEELAGGQGTGELFF; CDR3nt: TGCGCCAGCAGCCAAGAGGAACTAGCGGGGGGCCAGGGGACCGGGGAGCTGTTTTTT
abundance: .; j_gene: TRBJ2-6; d_gene: .; v_gene: TRBV4-1; CDR3aa: CASSSGWQRRSGANVLTF; CDR3nt: TGCGCCAGCAGCTCAGGATGGCAGAGACGCTCTGGGGCCAACGTCCTGACTTTC
abundance: .; j_gene: TRBJ1-3; d_gene: .; v_gene: TRBV5-4; CDR3aa: CASSLYSGNTIYF; CDR3nt: TGTGCCAGCAGCTTATACTCTGGAAACACCATATATTTT
abundance: .; j_gene: TRBJ1-6; d_gene: .; v_gene: TRBV3-1/TRBV3-2; CDR3aa: CASSQGQRQGSSPLHF; CDR3nt: TGTGCCAGCAGCCAAGGTCAGCGTCAGGGAAGTTCACCCCTCCACTTT
abundance: .; j_gene: TRBJ2-2; d_gene: TRBD2; v_gene: TRBV5-4; CDR3aa: CASSPGGANTGELFF; CDR3nt: TGTGCCAGCAGCCCCGGGGGGGCGAACACCGGGGAGCTGTTTTTT
abundance: .; j_gene: TRBJ1-2; d_gene: TRBD1; v_gene: TRBV30; CDR3aa: CAWSALRTGDGYTF; CDR3nt: TGTGCCTGGAGTGCACTTAGGACAGGGGATGGCTACACCTTC
abundance: once; j_gene: TRBJ1-3; d_gene: .; v_gene: TRBV28; CDR3aa: CASSRKRGTDTIYF; CDR3nt: TGTGCCAGCAGTCGAAAAAGGGGGACGGACACCATATATTTT
abundance: .; j_gene: TRBJ1-2; d_gene: TRBD1; v_gene: TRBV18; CDR3aa: CASSPLPGTGIDYGYTF; CDR3nt: TGTGCCAGCTCACCACTTCCAGGGACAGGTATAGACTATGGCTACACCTTC
abundance: .; j_gene: TRBJ1-1; d_gene: .; v_gene: TRBV19; CDR3aa: CASREGLTEAFF; CDR3nt: TGTGCCAGTAGGGAGGGGTTGACTGAAGCTTTCTTT